Listed here are 3 T cell receptor beta chains from one sample, sequenced in a study of blood T cell repertoires in COVID-19. The repertoire was sequenced with immunoSEQ multiplex PCR; TCRdb's copy has only in-frame clones and lacks some. Of 180,000 or so clones in the sample, roughly 90% were seen once. The sequenced material came from PBMCs or T cells enriched from blood (not recorded which). The receptors come from a woman younger than 35 who had recovered from COVID-19.

This chain joins TRBV27 and TRBJ1-2; 7 bases are shared with TRBD1. CDR1 is MNHEY and CDR2 is SMNVEV in the germline V gene (reference sequence). This CDR3 contains 13 residues. The V segment lost 5 bases and the J segment 3 bases; nucleotides outside the gene matches: 3. This CDR3 is CASSLQGDYGYTF. The DNA for the CDR3 is TGTGCCAGCAGTCTGCAGGGGGACTATGGCTACACCTTC.

The CDR3 is CASSSRPLAGGPLMTDTQYF. In DNA form, the CDR3 reads TGTGCCAGCAGCTCCCGACCCCTAGCGGGAGGGCCCTTGATGACAGATACGCAGTATTTT. The gene calls are TRBV7-3 and TRBJ2-3; 12 positions match TRBD2. V dropped 4 bases and J dropped 3; count of bases not matched to a gene: 17. Germline CDR1 SGHTA, CDR2 FQGTGA. The CDR3 totals 20 residues. The full variable domain, rest sourced from reference TRBV7-3 and TRBJ2-3, is GAGVSQTPSNKVTEKGKYVELRCDPISGHTALYWYRQSLGQGPEFLIYFQGTGAADDSGLPNDRFFAVRPEGSVSTLKIQRTERGDSAVYLCASSSRPLAGGPLMTDTQYFGPGTRLTVL.

The CDR3 DNA reads as TGCAGTGCTTTTAGAGATAGTCAGTTCTTC. Translation gives CSAFRDSQFF. The chain carries TRBV20-1 and TRBJ2-1; D is uncertain. Deletions cut 5 bases from V and 13 bases from J, with 12 bases between. Per the germline V gene, CDR1 is DFQATT and CDR2 is SNEGSKA (reference sequence). The CDR3 spans 10 residues.